These T cell receptor beta chains were read from a single sample in a study of blood T cell repertoires in COVID-19. Using immunoSEQ multiplex PCR, the repertoire was profiled, and TCRdb retains in-frame clones only, with some absent. The sample has around 120,000 clones; approximately 82% are singletons. The sample comprised peripheral blood. The receptor set was obtained from a man aged 35-49 years with active or convalescent COVID-19. CDR3s include the opening cysteine and the closing phenylalanine or tryptophan. A D gene is named only where the DNA matches it firmly. Where a row states a size, it is once, few, many or the class of an expanded clone; other rows omit it.

V,size,D,J,CDR3,DNA
TRBV6-1,many,TRBD1,TRBJ1-1,CASSEALAGGRTEAFF,TGTGCCAGCAGTGAAGCGCTGGCAGGGGGAAGGACTGAAGCTTTCTTT
TRBV10-1,-,-,TRBJ1-3,CASINTGSSGNTIYF,TGCGCCAGCATTAACACAGGGAGCTCTGGAAACACCATATATTTT
TRBV4-3,-,TRBD2,TRBJ2-3,CASSQGSSGGRDTQYF,TGCGCCAGCAGCCAAGGATCCAGCGGGGGACGAGATACGCAGTATTTT
TRBV7-3,-,-,TRBJ2-3,CASSLGLAFTDTQYF,TGTGCCAGCAGCTTGGGGCTAGCGTTCACAGATACGCAGTATTTT
TRBV24-1,-,TRBD1,TRBJ2-7,CATKEPPSRDREAHEQYF,TGTGCCACCAAGGAACCGCCGAGCCGGGACAGGGAGGCCCACGAGCAGTACTTC
TRBV13,-,TRBD1,TRBJ2-1,CASSSGTGVHEQFF,TGTGCCAGCAGCTCCGGGACAGGGGTGCATGAGCAGTTCTTC
TRBV14,-,-,TRBJ1-6,CASSQGSSGSPLHF,TGTGCCAGCAGCCAAGGGAGCAGTGGATCACCCCTCCACTTT
TRBV27,-,-,TRBJ2-2,CASSLAGQGRAGELFF,TGTGCCAGCAGTTTAGCTGGTCAGGGCAGGGCCGGGGAGCTGTTTTTT
TRBV4-3,-,-,TRBJ2-4,CASSQESPPSIQYF,TGCGCCAGCAGCCAAGAAAGCCCCCCGAGCATTCAGTACTTC
TRBV9,-,TRBD1,TRBJ1-2,CASSGHTGVIYTF,TGTGCCAGCAGCGGACATACAGGGGTAATCTACACCTTC
TRBV18,-,TRBD1,TRBJ1-1,CASSPPAGGTEAFF,TGTGCCAGCTCACCACCGGCAGGGGGGACTGAAGCTTTCTTT
TRBV27,-,-,TRBJ1-1,CASRYSPTGLNTEAFF,TGTGCCAGCAGATATTCGCCCACAGGGTTGAACACTGAAGCTTTCTTT
TRBV4-3,few,-,TRBJ1-5,CASSQDRVGNQPQHF,TGCGCCAGCAGCCAAGACAGGGTGGGCAATCAGCCCCAGCATTTT
TRBV6-2/TRBV6-3,-,-,TRBJ1-5,CASSHNRDNQPQHF,TGTGCCAGCAGCCACAACAGGGACAATCAGCCCCAGCATTTT
TRBV10-3,-,TRBD1,TRBJ2-2,CAIAGTANTGELFF,TGTGCCATCGCCGGGACAGCCAACACCGGGGAGCTGTTTTTT
TRBV5-1,-,-,TRBJ2-7,CASSFGVSYEQYF,TGCGCCAGCAGCTTCGGGGTCTCCTACGAGCAGTACTTC
TRBV6-5,few,-,TRBJ2-7,CAVGVYEQYF,TGCGCGGTCGGGGTATACGAGCAGTACTTC
TRBV5-6,-,-,TRBJ1-2,CASSFQPGSPYTF,TGTGCCAGCAGCTTTCAACCCGGTTCCCCATACACCTTC
TRBV6-1,-,-,TRBJ2-1,CASIDVLAPAYNEQFF,TGTGCCAGCATTGACGTACTAGCCCCAGCCTACAATGAGCAGTTCTTC
TRBV25-1,-,TRBD1,TRBJ1-2,CASSLGGGQGNYGYTF,TGTGCCAGCAGCCTGGGCGGCGGACAGGGTAACTATGGCTACACCTTC
TRBV19,-,TRBD1,TRBJ2-2,CASQQTGETGELFF,TGTGCCAGCCAACAAACAGGGGAAACCGGGGAGCTGTTTTTT
TRBV3-1/TRBV3-2,-,-,TRBJ2-7,CASSQGGGGGAYEQYF,TGTGCCAGCAGCCAAGGCGGGGGCGGCGGGGCCTACGAGCAGTACTTC
TRBV11-2,-,-,TRBJ1-3,CASSFTKGEGNTIYF,TGTGCCAGCAGCTTCACCAAGGGGGAAGGAAACACCATATATTTT